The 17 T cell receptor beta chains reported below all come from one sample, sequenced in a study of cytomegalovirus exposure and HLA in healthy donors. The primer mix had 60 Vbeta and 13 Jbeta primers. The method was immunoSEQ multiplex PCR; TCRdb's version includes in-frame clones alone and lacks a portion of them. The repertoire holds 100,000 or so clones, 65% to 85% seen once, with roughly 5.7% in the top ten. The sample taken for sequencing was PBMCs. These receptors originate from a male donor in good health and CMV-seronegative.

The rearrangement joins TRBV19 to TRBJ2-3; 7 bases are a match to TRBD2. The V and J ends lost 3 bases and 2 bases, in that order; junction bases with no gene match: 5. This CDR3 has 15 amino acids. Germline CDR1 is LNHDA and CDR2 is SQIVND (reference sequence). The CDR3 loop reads CASSMFGGITDTQYF. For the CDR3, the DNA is TGTGCCAGTAGTATGTTCGGGGGGATCACAGATACGCAGTATTTT.

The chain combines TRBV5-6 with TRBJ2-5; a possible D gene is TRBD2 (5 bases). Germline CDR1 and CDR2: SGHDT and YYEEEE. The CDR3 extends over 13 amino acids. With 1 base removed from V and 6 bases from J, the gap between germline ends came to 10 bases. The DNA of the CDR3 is TGTGCCAGCAGCTTGTTCGGGGTGCAGACCCAGTACTTC. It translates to CASSLFGVQTQYF.

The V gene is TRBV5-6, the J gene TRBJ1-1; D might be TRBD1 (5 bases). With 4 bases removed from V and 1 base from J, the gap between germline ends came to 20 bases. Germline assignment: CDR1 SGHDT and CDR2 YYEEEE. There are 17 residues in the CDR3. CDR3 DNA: TGTGCCAGCAGCCCTGTTGGGGGGAACGCGAGGAACACTGAAGCTTTCTTT. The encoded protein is CASSPVGGNARNTEAFF.

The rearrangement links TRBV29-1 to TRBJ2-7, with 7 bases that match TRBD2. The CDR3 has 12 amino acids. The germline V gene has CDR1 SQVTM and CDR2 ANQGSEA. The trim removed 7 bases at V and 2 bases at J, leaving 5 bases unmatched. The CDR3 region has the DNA TGCAGCGCTGGGGGACTAACCTACGAGCAGTACTTC. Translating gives CSAGGLTYEQYF.

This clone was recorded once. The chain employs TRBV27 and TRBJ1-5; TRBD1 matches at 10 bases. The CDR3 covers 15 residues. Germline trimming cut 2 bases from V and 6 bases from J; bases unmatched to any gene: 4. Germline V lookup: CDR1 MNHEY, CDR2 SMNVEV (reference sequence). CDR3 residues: CASSLHGQGGQPQHF. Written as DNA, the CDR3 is TGTGCCAGCAGTTTACACGGACAGGGGGGTCAGCCCCAGCATTTT.

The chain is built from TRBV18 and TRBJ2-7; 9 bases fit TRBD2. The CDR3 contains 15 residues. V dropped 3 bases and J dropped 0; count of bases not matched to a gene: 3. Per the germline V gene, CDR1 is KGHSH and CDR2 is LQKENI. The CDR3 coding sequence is TGTGCCAGCTCACCGTATAGCGGGAGCTCCTACGAGCAGTACTTC. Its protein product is CASSPYSGSSYEQYF.

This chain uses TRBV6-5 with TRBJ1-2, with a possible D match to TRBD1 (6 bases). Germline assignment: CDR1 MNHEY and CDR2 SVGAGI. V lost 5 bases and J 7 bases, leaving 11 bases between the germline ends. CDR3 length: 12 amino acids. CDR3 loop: CASSDRLGGYTF. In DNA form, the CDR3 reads TGTGCCAGCAGTGACAGGTTGGGTGGCTACACCTTC.

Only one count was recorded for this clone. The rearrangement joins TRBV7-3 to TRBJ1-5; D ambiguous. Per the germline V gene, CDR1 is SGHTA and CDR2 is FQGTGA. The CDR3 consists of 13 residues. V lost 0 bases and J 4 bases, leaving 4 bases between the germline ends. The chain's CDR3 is CASSLTQNQPQHF. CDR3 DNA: TGTGCCAGCAGCTTAACACAGAATCAGCCCCAGCATTTT.

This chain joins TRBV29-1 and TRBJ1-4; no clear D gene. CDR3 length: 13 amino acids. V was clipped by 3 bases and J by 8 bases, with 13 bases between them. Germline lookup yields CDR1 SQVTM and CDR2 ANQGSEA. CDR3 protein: CSVDGGRREKLFF. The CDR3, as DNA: TGCAGCGTTGATGGAGGTCGGCGGGAAAAACTGTTTTTT.

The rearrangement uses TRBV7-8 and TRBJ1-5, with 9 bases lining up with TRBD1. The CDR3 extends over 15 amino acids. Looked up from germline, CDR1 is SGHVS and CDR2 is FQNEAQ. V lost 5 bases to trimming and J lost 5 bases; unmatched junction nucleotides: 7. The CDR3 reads CASSQNRGRDQPQHF. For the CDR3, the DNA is TGTGCCAGCAGCCAAAACAGGGGGCGCGATCAGCCCCAGCATTTT.

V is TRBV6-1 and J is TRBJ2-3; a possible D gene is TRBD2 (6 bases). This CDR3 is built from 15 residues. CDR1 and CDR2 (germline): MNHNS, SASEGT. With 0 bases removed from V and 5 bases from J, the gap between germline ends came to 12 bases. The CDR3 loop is CASSEAGVRGDTQYF. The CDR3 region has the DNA TGTGCCAGCAGTGAAGCGGGGGTGCGGGGAGATACGCAGTATTTT.

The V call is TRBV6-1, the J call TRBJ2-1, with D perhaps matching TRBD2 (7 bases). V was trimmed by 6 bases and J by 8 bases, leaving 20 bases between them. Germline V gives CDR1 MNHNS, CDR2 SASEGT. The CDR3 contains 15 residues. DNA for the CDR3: TGTGCCAGCAGGGGGGGGGCGGCGTTTTCGTATGAGCAGTTCTTC. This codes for CASRGGAAFSYEQFF.

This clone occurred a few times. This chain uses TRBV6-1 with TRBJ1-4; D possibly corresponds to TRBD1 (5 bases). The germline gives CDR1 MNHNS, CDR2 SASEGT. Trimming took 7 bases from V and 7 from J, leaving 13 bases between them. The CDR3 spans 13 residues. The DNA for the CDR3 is TGTGCCAGCACCCAAAATACAGGTGAAAAACTGTTTTTT. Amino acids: CASTQNTGEKLFF.

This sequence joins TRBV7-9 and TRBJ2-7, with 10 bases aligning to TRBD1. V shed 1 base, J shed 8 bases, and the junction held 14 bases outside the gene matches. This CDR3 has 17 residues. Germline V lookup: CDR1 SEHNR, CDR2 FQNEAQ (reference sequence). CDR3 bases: TGTGCCAGCAGCTTAGTTGGGACAGGGGCACCTCCCGGACAGCAGTACTTC. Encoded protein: CASSLVGTGAPPGQQYF.

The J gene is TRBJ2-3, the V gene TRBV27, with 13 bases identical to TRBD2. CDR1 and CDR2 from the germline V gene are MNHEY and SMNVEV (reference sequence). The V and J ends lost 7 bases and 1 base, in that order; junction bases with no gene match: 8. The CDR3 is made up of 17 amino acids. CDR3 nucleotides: TGTGCCAGCAAGTACACTAGCGGGAGGGCCGGCACAGATACGCAGTATTTT. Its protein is CASKYTSGRAGTDTQYF.

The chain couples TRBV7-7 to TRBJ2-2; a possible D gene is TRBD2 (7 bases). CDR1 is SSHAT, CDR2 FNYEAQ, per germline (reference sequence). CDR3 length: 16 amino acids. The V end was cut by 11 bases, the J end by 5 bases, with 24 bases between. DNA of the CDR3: TGTGCCGTGGAGGGCTCGGGGGGCGGGAGAACCGGGGAGCTGTTTTTT. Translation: CAVEGSGGGRTGELFF. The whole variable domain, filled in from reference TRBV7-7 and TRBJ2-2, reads GAGVSQSPRYKVTKRGQDVTLRCDPISSHATLYWYQQALGQGPEFLTYFNYEAQPDKSGLPSDRFSAERPEGSISTLTIQRTEQRDSAMYRCAVEGSGGGRTGELFFGEGSRLTVL.

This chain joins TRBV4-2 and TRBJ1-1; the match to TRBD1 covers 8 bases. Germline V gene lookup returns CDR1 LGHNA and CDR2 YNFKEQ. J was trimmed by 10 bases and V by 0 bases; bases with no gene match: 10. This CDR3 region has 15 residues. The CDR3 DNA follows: TGTGCCAGCAGCCAAGAATGGCAGGGGGCGATACCAGCTTTCTTT. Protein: CASSQEWQGAIPAFF.